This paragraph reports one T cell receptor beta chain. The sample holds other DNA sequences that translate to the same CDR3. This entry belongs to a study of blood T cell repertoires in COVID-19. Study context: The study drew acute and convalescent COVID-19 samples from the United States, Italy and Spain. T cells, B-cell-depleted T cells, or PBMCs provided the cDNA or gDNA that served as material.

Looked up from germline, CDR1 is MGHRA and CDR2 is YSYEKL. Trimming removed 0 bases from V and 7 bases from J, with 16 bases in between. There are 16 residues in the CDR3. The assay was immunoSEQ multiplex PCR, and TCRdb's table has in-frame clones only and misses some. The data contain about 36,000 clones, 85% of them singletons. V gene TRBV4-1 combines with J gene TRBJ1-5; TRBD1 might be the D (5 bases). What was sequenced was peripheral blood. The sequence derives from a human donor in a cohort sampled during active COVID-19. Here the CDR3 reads CASSQDRVGVPQPQHF. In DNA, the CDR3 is TGCGCCAGCAGCCAAGATCGGGTAGGGGTACCGCAGCCCCAGCATTTT.